This T cell receptor beta chain was documented in a study of blood T cell repertoires in COVID-19. For the study at large: Spain, Italy and the United States supplied samples that represented acute and convalescent COVID-19.

Source study methods: Cell counts per sample came from amplifying reference gene primers. Assay used: immunoSEQ multiplex PCR; TCRdb lists only in-frame clones, some missing. The DNA gave D and trimming, while V, J and clone size come from that table. The sample has 200,000 or so clones, about 83% seen once. This CDR3 has 15 residues. Germline V gives CDR1 LGHDT, CDR2 YNNKEL (reference sequence). The V end was cut by 3 bases, the J end by 0 bases, with 9 bases between. The J gene is TRBJ1-5, the V gene TRBV3-1 (or the pseudogene TRBV3-2); D call uncertain. Material: peripheral blood. The TCR was taken from a person aged 70 to 85 with COVID-19, enrolled during active disease. In DNA form, the CDR3 reads TGTGCCAGCAGCCACTCGGGAAATAGCAATCAGCCCCAGCATTTT. Translating it yields CASSHSGNSNQPQHF.